The clone carrying this T cell receptor (beta chain) occurred many times. The target antigen is unknown. This sample is drawn from a study of blood T cells in healthy people across ages. Overall study findings and caveats: TCR beta diversity tracked closely with naive T cell percentage.

Next came a second PCR, run for about 7 to 11 cycles, which used a sample-barcoded 5' primer along with a J-beta primer mix. Via MiXCR, TCRdb re-called the 5' RACE reads, giving one row per CDR3 protein. The sample records 850,000 to 950,000 distinct CDR3 sequences, around 28% being singletons. Germline loops: CDR1 SEHNR, CDR2 FQNEAQ (reference sequence). The CDR3 is made up of 16 amino acids. V gave up 4 bases and J gave up 1 base, with 15 bases separating them. This chain links TRBV7-9 with TRBJ2-3, with D possibly TRBD2 on 6 matching bases. The sample consisted of blood. The sequence was obtained from an elderly woman in good health. CDR3 bases: TGTGCCAGCAGCTCTCTAGTCGGGGGAGGCACAGATACGCAGTATTTT. The encoded protein is CASSSLVGGGTDTQYF.